These 2 T cell receptor beta chains were all obtained from the same sample, sequenced in a study of T-cell reconstitution after alpha-beta-depleted transplantation in children. Unique molecular identifiers featured in how the TCRbeta library was prepared. TCRdb reprocessed the PCR reads with MiXCR, giving one entry per CDR3 protein. Among some 600,000 distinct CDR3 sequences, approximately 12% were seen once, and the ten largest hold 2.2%. The specimen was PBMCs, mostly from graft donor cells, collected 360 days after TCRalphabeta/CD19-depleted stem cell transplant. These receptors originate from a male patient under 18 who had a stem cell transplant for acute myeloid leukemia, so the T cells may come from the graft donor.

V is TRBV10-3 and J is TRBJ2-3; D not resolved. With 0 bases removed from V and 7 bases from J, the gap between germline ends came to 8 bases. CDR3 size: 13 residues. The V gene's germline CDR1 is ENHRY and CDR2 SYGVKD. Here the CDR3 reads CAISESGFNTQYF. The DNA for the CDR3 is TGTGCCATCAGTGAGTCTGGCTTCAATACGCAGTATTTT.

This clonotype showed up just a few times. The rearrangement joins TRBV7-9 to TRBJ2-7; 7 nucleotides match TRBD1. The CDR3 consists of 15 residues. Per germline, CDR1 SEHNR and CDR2 FQNEAQ (reference sequence). The V and J ends lost 5 bases and 0 bases, in that order; junction bases with no gene match: 7. CDR3 coding DNA: TGTGCCAGCAGCCTGACAGGGCTCAACTCCTACGAGCAGTACTTC. As protein: CASSLTGLNSYEQYF.